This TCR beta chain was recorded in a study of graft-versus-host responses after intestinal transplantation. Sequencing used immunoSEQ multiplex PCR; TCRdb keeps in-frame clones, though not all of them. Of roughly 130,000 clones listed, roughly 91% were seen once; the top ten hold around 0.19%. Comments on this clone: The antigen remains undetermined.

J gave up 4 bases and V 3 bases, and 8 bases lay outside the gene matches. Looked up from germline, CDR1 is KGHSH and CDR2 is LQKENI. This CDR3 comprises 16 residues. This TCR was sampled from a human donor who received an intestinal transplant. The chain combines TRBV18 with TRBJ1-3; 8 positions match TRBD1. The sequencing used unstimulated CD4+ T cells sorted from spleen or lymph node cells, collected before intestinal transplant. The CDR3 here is CASSPRQGLAGNTIYF. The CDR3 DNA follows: TGTGCCAGCTCACCTAGACAGGGGTTGGCCGGAAACACCATATATTTT. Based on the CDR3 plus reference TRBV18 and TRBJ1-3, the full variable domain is NAGVMQNPRHLVRRRGQEARLRCSPMKGHSHVYWYRQLPEEGLKFMVYLQKENIIDESGMPKERFSAEFPKEGPSILRIQQVVRGDSAAYFCASSPRQGLAGNTIYFGEGSWLTVV.